What follows describes a single TCR beta chain. These data are taken from a study of blood T cell repertoires in COVID-19. The overall study: Sites in the United States, Italy and Spain provided acute and convalescent COVID-19 samples. Sample material is recorded as cDNA or gDNA derived from T cells, B-cell-depleted T cells, or PBMCs.

The J segment lost 1 base and the V segment lost 2 bases, leaving 1 base of the junction unmatched. Germline assignment: CDR1 SGHKS and CDR2 YYEKEE (reference sequence). The CDR3 totals 14 residues. Sequenced by immunoSEQ multiplex PCR; TCRdb stores in-frame clones only, minus some. The table lists over 100,000 clones, approximately 78% of them singletons. Sequencing used peripheral blood. The rearrangement links TRBV5-5 to TRBJ1-1; 8 bases fit TRBD1. This receptor was obtained from a man aged 65-85 years with acute or convalescent COVID-19. In DNA form, the CDR3 reads TGTGCCAGCAGCTTCCAGGGGGCGAACACTGAAGCTTTCTTT. This codes for CASSFQGANTEAFF.